This TCR beta chain was identified during a study of blood T cell repertoires in COVID-19. Overall study: Italy, Spain and the United States were the sources of the convalescent and acute COVID-19 samples. T cells, B-cell-depleted T cells, or PBMCs supplied cDNA or gDNA.

Trimming cost V 3 bases and J 6 bases, with 11 bases left between them. Germline V gene sequence: CDR1 SEHNR, CDR2 FQNEAQ (reference sequence). CDR3 length: 13 amino acids. How the authors handled the data: Amplification with reference gene primers provided the estimates of nucleated cell counts. The assay was immunoSEQ multiplex PCR, and TCRdb's table has in-frame clones only and misses some. V and J calls and clone size come straight from that table; D and trimming were deduced from the DNA. The sample lists about 150,000 clones, 85% occurring once. Seattle's cohort entered during active infection and was followed longitudinally.

Sequencing was carried out using peripheral blood. The chain employs TRBV7-9 and TRBJ1-2, with a tentative D call TRBD1 (6 bases). The receptor was derived from a woman in her sixties with COVID-19, enrolled during active disease. The CDR3 nucleotides are TGTGCCAGCAGCTTCAGGGGTTTCGATGGCTACACCTTC. It yields the protein CASSFRGFDGYTF.